Following are 17 T cell receptor beta chains from one sample sequenced in a study of shared clonotypes between healthy human individuals. TCRdb's table, derived via immunoSEQ multiplex PCR, lists solely in-frame clones and lacks some. The sample consists of roughly 2,000,000 clones, just under 95% of them appearing once. Naive CD8 cells were CD45RO-negative, positively selected for CCR7, excluding terminally differentiated effector memory CD45RA+ cells. Sample: naive CD8+ T cells from PBMCs. Every receptor here comes from a man in his late teens or twenties in good health. Some clones in this sample may be carry-over from other donors' samples.

V usage is TRBV30 and J usage is TRBJ2-2; D ambiguous. This CDR3 has 12 residues. Germline V gene sequence: CDR1 GTSNPN, CDR2 SVGIG (reference sequence). The ends were cut back, 3 bases at V and 6 bases at J, with 8 bases in the middle. The CDR3 loop reads CAWSSLSGELFF. DNA of the CDR3: TGTGCCTGGAGCTCGTTATCCGGGGAGCTGTTTTTT.

The V call is TRBV25-1, the J call TRBJ2-7; D might be TRBD2 (7 bases). V was pared by 3 bases and J by 6 bases, with 15 bases between. CDR1 MGHDK and CDR2 SYGVNS come from the germline V gene. This CDR3 comprises 14 residues. The CDR3 region has the DNA TGTGCCAGCAGTGAGAGGGAGGGGGTCGGCGAGCAGTACTTC. It yields the protein CASSEREGVGEQYF.

A remark on this clone: The sample contains more than one DNA sequence encoding this CDR3. The V and J genes are TRBV27 and TRBJ2-3, with unresolved D. The V end lost 2 bases, the J end lost 1 base, and 4 bases lay between the germline ends. CDR1 and CDR2 from the germline V gene are MNHEY and SMNVEV (reference sequence). This CDR3 is 13 amino acids long. Here the CDR3 reads CASSLLGTDTQYF. DNA of the CDR3: TGTGCCAGCAGTTTACTTGGCACAGATACGCAGTATTTT.

The V call is TRBV4-3, the J call TRBJ2-7; D gene unclear. Germline V gene lookup returns CDR1 LGHNA and CDR2 YSLEER. V was cut by 1 base and J by 3 bases, with 10 bases left in between. The CDR3 sequence is 14 residues long. The CDR3 nucleotides are TGCGCCAGCAGCCAAGGCGTCGGATTCTACGAGCAGTACTTC. Its translation: CASSQGVGFYEQYF.

V is TRBV29-1 and J is TRBJ2-1; D uncertain. Germline CDR1 is SQVTM and CDR2 is ANQGSEA. The CDR3 runs 12 residues. Trimming removed 7 bases at V and 7 bases at J, with 14 bases between. This chain's CDR3 is CSAEWFRNEQFF. The CDR3, as DNA: TGCAGCGCGGAATGGTTCCGAAATGAGCAGTTCTTC.

J is TRBJ2-1 and V is TRBV21-1; the D call of TRBD2 is as the table states it, not checked on the DNA. TRBV21-1 corresponds to a pseudogene. The CDR3 totals 17 residues. The CDR3: CASSITGGQREVHEQFF. In DNA form, the CDR3 reads TGTGCCAGCAGCATTACGGGGGGCCAGCGGGAGGTTCATGAGCAGTTCTTC.

V gene TRBV29-1 combines with J gene TRBJ2-5, with 9 bases aligning to TRBD1. Trimming took 7 bases from V and 4 from J; bases not matched to a gene: 7. CDR3 length: 13 amino acids. CDR1 is SQVTM, CDR2 ANQGSEA, per germline. CDR3 sequence (DNA): TGCAGCGGAGGGACAGGGTGGGGAGAGACCCAGTACTTC. Translating gives CSGGTGWGETQYF.

V usage is TRBV2 and J usage is TRBJ2-7, with D maybe TRBD1 (5 bases). The CDR3 length is 15 residues. V shed 2 bases and J shed 0 bases, with 11 bases lying between them. CDR1 and CDR2 from the germline V gene are SNHLY and FYNNEI. CDR3 protein: CASSENRQSSYEQYF. For the CDR3, the DNA is TGTGCCAGCAGTGAAAACAGGCAAAGCTCCTACGAGCAGTACTTC.

J is TRBJ2-2 and V is TRBV28; a weak D match, TRBD2 (6 bases). This CDR3 region has 16 residues. Germline V CDR1 and CDR2: MDHEN, SYDVKM. Deletions cut 3 bases from V and 0 bases from J, with 11 bases between. CDR3: CASSLGTHTNTGELFF. CDR3 nucleotide sequence: TGTGCCAGCAGTTTGGGGACTCATACGAACACCGGGGAGCTGTTTTTT.

The chain employs TRBV2 and TRBJ1-1, with D perhaps matching TRBD1 (5 bases). Germline V gene sequence: CDR1 SNHLY, CDR2 FYNNEI. V was clipped by 6 bases and J by 14 bases, with 19 bases between them. This CDR3 region has 12 residues. In nucleotides, the CDR3 is TGTGCCAGCAGACCGGGACCCATCCCTTTCTTCTTT. This sequence encodes CASRPGPIPFFF.

This clone was found once. Other DNA sequences in the same sample also yield this CDR3. This chain connects TRBV7-9 to TRBJ2-1; no definite D call. CDR1 is SEHNR and CDR2 is FQNEAQ in the germline V gene (reference sequence). The length of the CDR3 is 13 residues. Trimming left V 1 base short and J 3 bases short, with 4 bases between. CDR3 loop: CASSLGNYNEQFF. The DNA for the CDR3 is TGTGCCAGCAGCTTAGGCAACTACAATGAGCAGTTCTTC.

In its sample, this clone was seen once. The chain has TRBV7-9 and TRBJ1-3, with 7 bases identical to TRBD1. V lost 5 bases, J lost 3 bases, and 7 bases stayed unmatched. The V gene's germline CDR1 is SEHNR and CDR2 FQNEAQ (reference sequence). This CDR3 spans 15 amino acids. The CDR3 is CASSESTGLGNTIYF. The CDR3 DNA follows: TGTGCCAGCAGCGAATCGACAGGGCTTGGAAACACCATATATTTT.

V gene TRBV29-1 combines with J gene TRBJ2-1; D is possibly TRBD2 (5 bases). This CDR3 has 14 amino acids. CDR1 and CDR2 from the germline V gene are SQVTM and ANQGSEA. Between the trimmed V and J ends, which lost 8 bases and 1 base, there was a span of 15 bases. The CDR3 DNA is TGCAGCACTCGGGATCCAGCTTCCTACAATGAGCAGTTCTTC. It yields the protein CSTRDPASYNEQFF.

V and J are TRBV2 and TRBJ1-1; 10 positions match TRBD1. J gave up 7 bases and V 4 bases, and 3 bases lay outside the gene matches. The CDR3 length is 13 residues. Germline CDR1 reads SNHLY; CDR2 reads FYNNEI. The CDR3, as DNA: TGTGCCAGCAGTGGGGGGACAGGGGATGAAGCTTTCTTT. Translated, it gives CASSGGTGDEAFF.

This chain uses TRBV29-1 with TRBJ2-2, with 9 bases identical to TRBD1. Germline values: CDR1 SQVTM, CDR2 ANQGSEA. Trimming took 7 bases from V and 0 from J; bases not matched to a gene: 3. The length of the CDR3 is 14 residues. CDR3 region: CSAQGAPNTGELFF. CDR3 DNA: TGCAGCGCACAGGGGGCGCCGAACACCGGGGAGCTGTTTTTT.

The rearrangement uses TRBV4-2 and TRBJ2-7; no reliable D call. Per the germline V gene, CDR1 is LGHNA and CDR2 is YNFKEQ. Deletions cut 0 bases from V and 9 bases from J, with 9 bases between. This CDR3 region has 12 residues. This chain's CDR3 is CASSQDDLRQYF. In DNA, the CDR3 is TGTGCCAGCAGCCAAGATGATCTCCGGCAGTACTTC.

The V call is TRBV28, the J call TRBJ2-7, with D tentatively TRBD1 or TRBD2 (5 bases each). CDR3 length: 16 residues. CDR1 is MDHEN and CDR2 is SYDVKM in the germline V gene. The germline V and J ends were trimmed by 7 bases and 0 bases, with 19 bases remaining between them. CDR3 DNA: TGTGCCAGCACCATAGGGACGGTACATAGCTCCTACGAGCAGTACTTC. The encoded protein is CASTIGTVHSSYEQYF.